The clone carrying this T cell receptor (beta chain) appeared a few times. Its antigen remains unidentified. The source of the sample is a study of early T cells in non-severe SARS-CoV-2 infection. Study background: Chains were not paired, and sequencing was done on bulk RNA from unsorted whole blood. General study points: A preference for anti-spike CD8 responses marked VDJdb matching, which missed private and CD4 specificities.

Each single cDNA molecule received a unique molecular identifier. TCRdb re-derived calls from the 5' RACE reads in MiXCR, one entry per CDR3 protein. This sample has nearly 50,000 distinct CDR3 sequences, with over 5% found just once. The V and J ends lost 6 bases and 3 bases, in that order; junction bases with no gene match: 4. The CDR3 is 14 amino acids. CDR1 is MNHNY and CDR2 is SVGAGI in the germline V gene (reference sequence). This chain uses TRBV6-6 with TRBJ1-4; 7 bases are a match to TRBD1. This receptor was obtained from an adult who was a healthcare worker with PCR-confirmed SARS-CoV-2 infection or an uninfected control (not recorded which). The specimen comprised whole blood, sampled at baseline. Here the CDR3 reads CASRDTGANEKLFF. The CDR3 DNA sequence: TGTGCCAGCAGAGACACAGGGGCTAATGAAAAACTGTTTTTT.